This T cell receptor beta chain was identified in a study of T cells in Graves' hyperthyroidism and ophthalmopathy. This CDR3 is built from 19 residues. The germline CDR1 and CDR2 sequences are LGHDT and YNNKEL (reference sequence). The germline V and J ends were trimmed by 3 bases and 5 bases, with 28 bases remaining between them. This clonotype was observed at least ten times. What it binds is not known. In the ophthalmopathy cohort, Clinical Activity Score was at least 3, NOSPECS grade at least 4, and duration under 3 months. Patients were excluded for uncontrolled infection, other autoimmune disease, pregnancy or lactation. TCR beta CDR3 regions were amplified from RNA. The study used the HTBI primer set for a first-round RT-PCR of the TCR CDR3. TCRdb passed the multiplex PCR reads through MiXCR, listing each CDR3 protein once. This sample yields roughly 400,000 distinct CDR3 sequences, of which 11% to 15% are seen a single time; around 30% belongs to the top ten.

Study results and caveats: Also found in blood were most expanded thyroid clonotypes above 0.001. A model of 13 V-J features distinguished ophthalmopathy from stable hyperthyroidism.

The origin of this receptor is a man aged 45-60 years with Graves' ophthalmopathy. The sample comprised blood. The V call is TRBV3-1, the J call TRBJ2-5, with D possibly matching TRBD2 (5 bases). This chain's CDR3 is CASSQEKRPLASDYETQYF. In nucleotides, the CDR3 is TGTGCCAGCAGCCAGGAAAAGCGGCCTCTAGCTAGTGACTATGAGACCCAGTACTTC.